This T cell receptor (beta chain) was observed in a study of OX40 agonist ivuxolimab in advanced cancers. On the study more broadly: In this trial design, patients received ivuxolimab intravenously at 0.01 to 10 mg/kg every 2 weeks.

The ends were cut back, 8 bases at V and 1 base at J, with 7 bases in the middle. CDR1 is MNHEY, CDR2 SMNVEV, per germline (reference sequence). The CDR3 is made up of 12 amino acids. This clone qualifies as medium-sized. The assay was immunoSEQ multiplex PCR, and TCRdb's table has in-frame clones only and misses some. Of about 20,000 clones listed, about 89% are singletons. The clonotype originates from an adult with an advanced solid tumor such as melanoma, head and neck, liver or kidney cancer. The input for sequencing was CD4+ or CD8+ T cells sorted from blood, taken in a trial of the OX40 agonist ivuxolimab. V is TRBV27 and J is TRBJ2-3; D perhaps matches TRBD2 (6 bases). CDR3 loop: CASPGGTDTQYF. CDR3 DNA sequence: TGTGCCAGCCCGGGAGGCACAGATACGCAGTATTTT.